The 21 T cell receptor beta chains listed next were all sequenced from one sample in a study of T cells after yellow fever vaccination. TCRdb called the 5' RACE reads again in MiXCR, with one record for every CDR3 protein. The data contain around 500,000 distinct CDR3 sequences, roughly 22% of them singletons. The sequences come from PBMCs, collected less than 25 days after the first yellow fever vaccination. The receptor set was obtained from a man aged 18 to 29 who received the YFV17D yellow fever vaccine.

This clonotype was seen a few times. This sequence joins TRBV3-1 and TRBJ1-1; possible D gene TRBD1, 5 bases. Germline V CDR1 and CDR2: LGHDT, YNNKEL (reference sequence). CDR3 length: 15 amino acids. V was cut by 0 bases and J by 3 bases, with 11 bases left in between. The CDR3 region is CASSQEGVGDTEAFF. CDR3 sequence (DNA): TGTGCCAGCAGCCAAGAGGGTGTGGGGGACACTGAAGCTTTCTTT.

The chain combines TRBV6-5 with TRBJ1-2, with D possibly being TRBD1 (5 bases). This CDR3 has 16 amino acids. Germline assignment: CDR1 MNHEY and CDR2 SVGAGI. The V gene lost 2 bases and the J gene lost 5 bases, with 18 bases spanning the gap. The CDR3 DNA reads TGTGCCAGCAGTTACGAGGGAGGAGGGGTGGAGTATGGCTACACCTTC. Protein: CASSYEGGGVEYGYTF.

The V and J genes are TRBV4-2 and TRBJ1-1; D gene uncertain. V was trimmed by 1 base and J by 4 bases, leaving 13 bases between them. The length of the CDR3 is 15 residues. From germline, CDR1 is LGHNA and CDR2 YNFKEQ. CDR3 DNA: TGTGCCAGCAGCCAAGGTCGGGTGTTGGGCACTGAAGCTTTCTTT. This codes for CASSQGRVLGTEAFF.

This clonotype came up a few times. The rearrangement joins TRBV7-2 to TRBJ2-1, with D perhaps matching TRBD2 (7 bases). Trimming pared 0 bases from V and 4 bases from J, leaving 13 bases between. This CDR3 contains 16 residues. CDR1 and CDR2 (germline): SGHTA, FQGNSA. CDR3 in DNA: TGTGCCAGCAGCTTAGCCGGGGCGGGGGCGTACAATGAGCAGTTCTTC. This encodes CASSLAGAGAYNEQFF.

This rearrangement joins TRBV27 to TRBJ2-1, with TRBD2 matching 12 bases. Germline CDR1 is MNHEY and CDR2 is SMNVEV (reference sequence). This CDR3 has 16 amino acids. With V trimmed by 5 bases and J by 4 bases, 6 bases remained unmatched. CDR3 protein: CASSLPTSGGYNEQFF. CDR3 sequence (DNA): TGTGCCAGCAGTCTACCGACTAGCGGGGGTTACAATGAGCAGTTCTTC.

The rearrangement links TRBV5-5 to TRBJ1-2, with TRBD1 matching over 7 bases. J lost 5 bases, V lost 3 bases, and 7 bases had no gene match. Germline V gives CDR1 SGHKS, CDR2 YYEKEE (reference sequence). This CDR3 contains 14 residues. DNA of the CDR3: TGTGCCAGCAGCTCACGCCCGGGACAGTATGGCTACACCTTC. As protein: CASSSRPGQYGYTF. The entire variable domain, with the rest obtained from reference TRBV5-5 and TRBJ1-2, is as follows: DAGVTQSPTHLIKTRGQQVTLRCSPISGHKSVSWYQQVLGQGPQFIFQYYEKEERGRGNFPDRFSARQFPNYSSELNVNALLLGDSALYLCASSSRPGQYGYTFGSGTRLTVV.

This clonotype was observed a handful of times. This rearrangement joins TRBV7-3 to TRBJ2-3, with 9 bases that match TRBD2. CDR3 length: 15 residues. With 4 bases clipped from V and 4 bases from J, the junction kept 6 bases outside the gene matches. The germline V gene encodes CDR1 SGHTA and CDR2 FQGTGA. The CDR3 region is CASSSRLAAADTQYF. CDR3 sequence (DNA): TGTGCCAGCAGCTCCAGACTAGCGGCGGCAGATACGCAGTATTTT.

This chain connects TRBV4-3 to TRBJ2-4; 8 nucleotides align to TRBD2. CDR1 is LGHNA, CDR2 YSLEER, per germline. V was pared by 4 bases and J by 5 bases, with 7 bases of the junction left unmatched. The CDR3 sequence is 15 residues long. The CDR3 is CASSLDGGGENIQYF. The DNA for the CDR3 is TGCGCCAGCAGCCTCGACGGGGGGGGTGAAAACATTCAGTACTTC.

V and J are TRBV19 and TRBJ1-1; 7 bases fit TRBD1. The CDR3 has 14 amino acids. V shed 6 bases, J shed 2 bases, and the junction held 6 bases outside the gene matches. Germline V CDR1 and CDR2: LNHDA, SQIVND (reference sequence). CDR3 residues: CASRDYRGNTEAFF. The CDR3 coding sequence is TGTGCCAGTAGGGACTACAGGGGTAACACTGAAGCTTTCTTT.

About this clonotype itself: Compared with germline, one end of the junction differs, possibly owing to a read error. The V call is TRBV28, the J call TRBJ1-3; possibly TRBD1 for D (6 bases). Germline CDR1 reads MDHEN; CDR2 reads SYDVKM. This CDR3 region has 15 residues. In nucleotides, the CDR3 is TGTCCCAGCACGCCAGTAACAGGGCTGAGAAACACCATATATTTT. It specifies CPSTPVTGLRNTIYF.

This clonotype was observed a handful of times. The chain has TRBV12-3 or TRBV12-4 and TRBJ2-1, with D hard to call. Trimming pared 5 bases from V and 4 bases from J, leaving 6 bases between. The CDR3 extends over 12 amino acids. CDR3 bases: TGTGCCAGCAGTGAATATTACAATGAGCAGTTCTTC. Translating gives CASSEYYNEQFF.

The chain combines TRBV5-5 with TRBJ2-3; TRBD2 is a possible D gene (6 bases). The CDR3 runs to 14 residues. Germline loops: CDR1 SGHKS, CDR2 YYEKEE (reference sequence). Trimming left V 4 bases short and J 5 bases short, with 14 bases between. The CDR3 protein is CASSRDPGVDTQYF. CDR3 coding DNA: TGTGCCAGCAGCCGTGACCCGGGGGTAGATACGCAGTATTTT.

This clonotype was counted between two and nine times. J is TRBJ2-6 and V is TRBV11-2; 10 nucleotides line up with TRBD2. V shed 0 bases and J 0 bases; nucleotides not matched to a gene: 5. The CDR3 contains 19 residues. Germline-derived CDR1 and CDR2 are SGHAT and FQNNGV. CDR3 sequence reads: CASSLETSGIHSGANVLTF. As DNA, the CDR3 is TGTGCCAGCAGCTTAGAAACTAGCGGGATACACTCTGGGGCCAACGTCCTGACTTTC.

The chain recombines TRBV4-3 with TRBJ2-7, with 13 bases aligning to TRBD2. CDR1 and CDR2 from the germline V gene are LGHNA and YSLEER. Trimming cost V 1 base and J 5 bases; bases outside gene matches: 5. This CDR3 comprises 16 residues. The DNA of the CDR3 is TGCGCCAGCAGCCAAGGGGAAGGACTAGCGGGGGACGAGCAGTACTTC. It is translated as CASSQGEGLAGDEQYF.

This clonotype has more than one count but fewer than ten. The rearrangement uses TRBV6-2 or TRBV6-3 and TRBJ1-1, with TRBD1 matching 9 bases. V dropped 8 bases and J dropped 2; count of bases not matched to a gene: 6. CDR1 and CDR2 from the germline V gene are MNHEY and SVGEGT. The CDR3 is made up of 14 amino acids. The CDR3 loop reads CASYRGRENTEAFF. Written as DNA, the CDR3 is TGTGCCAGCTACAGGGGGCGGGAAAACACTGAAGCTTTCTTT.

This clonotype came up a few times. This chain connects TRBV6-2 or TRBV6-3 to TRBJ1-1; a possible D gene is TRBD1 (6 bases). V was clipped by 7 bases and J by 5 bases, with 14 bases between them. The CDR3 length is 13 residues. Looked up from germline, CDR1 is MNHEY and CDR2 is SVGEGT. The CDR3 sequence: CASTWGRGTEAFF. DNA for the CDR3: TGTGCCAGCACTTGGGGGCGAGGGACTGAAGCTTTCTTT.

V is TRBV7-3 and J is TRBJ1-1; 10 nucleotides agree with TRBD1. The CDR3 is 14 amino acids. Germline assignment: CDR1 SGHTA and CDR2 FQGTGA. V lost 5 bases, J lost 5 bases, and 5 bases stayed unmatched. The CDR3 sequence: CASSRTGGYTEAFF. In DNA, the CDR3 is TGTGCCAGCAGCCGGACAGGGGGTTATACTGAAGCTTTCTTT.

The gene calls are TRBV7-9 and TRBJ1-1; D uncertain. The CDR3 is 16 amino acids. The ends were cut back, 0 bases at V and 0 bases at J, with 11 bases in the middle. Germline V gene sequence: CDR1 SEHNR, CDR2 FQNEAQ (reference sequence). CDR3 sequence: CASSLASWQLNTEAFF. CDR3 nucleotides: TGTGCCAGCAGCTTAGCGTCGTGGCAGTTGAACACTGAAGCTTTCTTT.

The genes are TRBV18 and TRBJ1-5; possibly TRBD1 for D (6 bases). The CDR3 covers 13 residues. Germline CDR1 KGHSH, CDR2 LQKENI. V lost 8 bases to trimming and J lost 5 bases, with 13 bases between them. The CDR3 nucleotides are TGTGCCAGCGCGGGGGGCGCGGATCAGCCCCAGCATTTT. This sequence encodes CASAGGADQPQHF.

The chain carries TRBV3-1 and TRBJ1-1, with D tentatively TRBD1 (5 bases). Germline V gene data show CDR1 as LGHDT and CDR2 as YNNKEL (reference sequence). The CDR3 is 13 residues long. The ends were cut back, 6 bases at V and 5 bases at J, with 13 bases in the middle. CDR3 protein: CASRANGGTEAFF. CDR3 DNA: TGTGCCAGCAGAGCCAACGGGGGGACTGAAGCTTTCTTT.

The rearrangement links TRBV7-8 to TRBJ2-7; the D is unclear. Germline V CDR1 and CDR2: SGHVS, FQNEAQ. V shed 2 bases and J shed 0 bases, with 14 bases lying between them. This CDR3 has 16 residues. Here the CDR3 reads CASSLISSLSSYEQYV. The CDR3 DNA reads TGTGCCAGCAGCTTAATATCCAGCCTGAGCTCCTACGAGCAGTACGTC.